The T cell receptor beta chain described here comes from a study of T-cell memory formation after mild COVID-19. MiXCR, run by TCRdb on the 5' RACE reads, gives a single entry per CDR3 protein. The sample shows roughly 340,000 distinct CDR3 sequences, 20% to 25% of them seen only once. The study's findings and limits: For contracting clones, CD4+ ones sat mainly in CM and EM, CD8+ in EMRA. That cross-reactive memory joined was suggested by some responding clones appearing in pre-infection memory.

In this sample, this clonotype turned up a few times. Its specificity is unknown. V was cut by 5 bases and J by 5 bases, with 9 bases left in between. The CDR3 length is 12 residues. Germline assignment: CDR1 MNHEY and CDR2 SVGEGT. The clonotype originates from a man younger than 30 who had mild COVID-19 (a few samples of this study predate the infection). Cell type and time point are not known. The chain joins TRBV6-2 or TRBV6-3 to TRBJ1-1; no clear D gene. Source material: PBMCs or a T cell subset sorted from them (not recorded which). CDR3 region: CASSEPRTEAFF. CDR3 in DNA: TGTGCCAGCAGTGAACCGAGGACTGAAGCTTTCTTT.